These 4 T cell receptor beta chains were sequenced from one sample in a study of cytomegalovirus exposure and HLA in healthy donors. PCR used 60 Vbeta primers and 13 Jbeta primers. TCRdb keeps only in-frame clones here, not all; method: immunoSEQ multiplex PCR. In the table there are nearly 110,000 clones, approximately 81% of which are singletons. The sample comprised PBMCs. The receptor set was obtained from a man younger than 45 in good health and CMV-seronegative.

The rearrangement joins TRBV7-3 to TRBJ2-3; TRBD2 might be the D (5 bases). The ends were cut back, 5 bases at V and 6 bases at J, with 12 bases in the middle. Germline V gives CDR1 SGHTA, CDR2 FQGTGA. The CDR3 loop spans 13 amino acids. CDR3 in amino acids: CASSTLARDTQYF. The CDR3 bases are TGTGCCAGCAGCACCTTAGCGCGGGATACGCAGTATTTT.

This rearrangement joins TRBV7-3 to TRBJ2-7, with a weak D call TRBD2 (5 bases). This CDR3 has 16 amino acids. V lost 5 bases and J 0 bases, leaving 17 bases between the germline ends. Germline V lookup: CDR1 SGHTA, CDR2 FQGTGA. CDR3 protein: CASSRLRRVSSYEQYF. DNA for the CDR3: TGTGCCAGCAGCCGCTTGAGGCGGGTCAGCTCCTACGAGCAGTACTTC. Looking up the rest from reference TRBV7-3 and TRBJ2-7 gives the full variable domain: GAGVSQTPSNKVTEKGKYVELRCDPISGHTALYWYRQSLGQGPEFLIYFQGTGAADDSGLPNDRFFAVRPEGSVSTLKIQRTERGDSAVYLCASSRLRRVSSYEQYFGPGTRLTVT.

In this sample, this clone turned up a few times. This chain joins TRBV6-1 and TRBJ2-1, with 9 bases fitting TRBD1. Germline-derived CDR1 and CDR2 are MNHNS and SASEGT. CDR3 length equals 15 residues. The V segment lost 2 bases and the J segment 8 bases; nucleotides outside the gene matches: 7. CDR3 amino acids: CASSEYTGGEDEQFF. The CDR3 DNA reads as TGTGCCAGCAGTGAATATACAGGGGGCGAGGATGAGCAGTTCTTC.

V is TRBV10-2 and J is TRBJ2-7; 10 bases fit TRBD2. CDR1 and CDR2 (germline): WSHSY, SAAADI. There are 16 residues in the CDR3. V dropped 0 bases and J dropped 5; count of bases not matched to a gene: 7. CDR3 sequence (DNA): TGCGCCAGCAGTGAGTCAAGGCTAGCGGGAGTCCACGAGCAGTACTTC. This codes for CASSESRLAGVHEQYF.